This T cell receptor beta chain was captured in a study of shared clonotypes between healthy human individuals. Trimming took 3 bases from V and 4 from J, leaving 8 bases between them. The CDR3 is made up of 12 amino acids. Germline V CDR1 and CDR2: SQVTM, ANQGSEA. Using immunoSEQ multiplex PCR, the repertoire was profiled, and TCRdb retains in-frame clones only, with some absent. The table shows 2 million to 2.5 million clones, with 85% to 95% occurring only once. V usage is TRBV29-1 and J usage is TRBJ2-3; D not certain. The sample taken for sequencing was naive CD4+ T cells from PBMCs. Subset in this sample: CD45RA+ positively selected. This TCR was sampled from a man younger than 35 in good health. Some clones in this sample may be carry-over from other donors' samples. The CDR3 DNA sequence: TGCAGCGTTGAGAAAGTGGCAGATACGCAGTATTTT. Protein: CSVEKVADTQYF.